The clone carrying this T cell receptor (beta chain) was seen a handful of times. Its specificity is not known. The sample is drawn from a study of cytomegalovirus exposure and HLA in healthy donors. Study conclusions and caveats: The records held CMV serostatus as the only immune exposure information. About 87% or about 30% of the time was how often most TCR beta V segments were productive, according to an earlier analysis.

V lost 2 bases to trimming and J lost 5 bases, with 15 bases between them. The CDR3 is 15 amino acids. Germline CDR1 SNHLY, CDR2 FYNNEI. PCR was performed using 60 Vbeta and 13 Jbeta primers. Here immunoSEQ multiplex PCR was the method, and the copy in TCRdb shows in-frame clones only, minus some. The sample holds about 130,000 clones; 70% to 80% are singletons and the top ten take under 3.5%. The source material was PBMCs. The TCR originated in a man between 25 and 39 years old in good health and CMV-seronegative. This chain links TRBV2 with TRBJ2-5, with a weak D call TRBD2 (7 bases). CDR3 residues: CASSELVRGGETQYF. DNA for the CDR3: TGTGCCAGCAGTGAATTGGTCAGGGGAGGGGAGACCCAGTACTTC.